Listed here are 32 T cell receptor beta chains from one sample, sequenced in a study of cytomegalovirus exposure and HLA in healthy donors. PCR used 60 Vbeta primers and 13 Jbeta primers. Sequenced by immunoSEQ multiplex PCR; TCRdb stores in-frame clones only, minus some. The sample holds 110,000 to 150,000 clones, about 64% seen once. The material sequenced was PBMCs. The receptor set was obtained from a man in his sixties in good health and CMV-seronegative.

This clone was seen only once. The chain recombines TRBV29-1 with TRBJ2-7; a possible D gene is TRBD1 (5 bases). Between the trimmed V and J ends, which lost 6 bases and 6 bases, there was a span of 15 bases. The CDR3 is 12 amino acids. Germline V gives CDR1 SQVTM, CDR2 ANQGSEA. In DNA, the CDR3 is TGCAGCGTGAAAGGTGAAGGGGCCGAGCAGTACTTC. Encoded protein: CSVKGEGAEQYF.

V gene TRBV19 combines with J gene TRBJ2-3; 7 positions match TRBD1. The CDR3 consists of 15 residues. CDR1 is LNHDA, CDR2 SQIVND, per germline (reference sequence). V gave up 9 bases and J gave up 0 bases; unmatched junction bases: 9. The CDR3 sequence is CASRSRDSSTDTQYF. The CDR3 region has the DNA TGTGCCAGCCGTTCCCGGGACAGTAGCACAGATACGCAGTATTTT.

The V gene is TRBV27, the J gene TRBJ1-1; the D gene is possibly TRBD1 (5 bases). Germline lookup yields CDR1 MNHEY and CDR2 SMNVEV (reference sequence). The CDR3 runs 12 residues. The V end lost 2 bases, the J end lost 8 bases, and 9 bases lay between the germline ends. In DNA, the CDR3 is TGTGCCAGCAGTTTAGGGGCGGGAGAAGCTTTCTTT. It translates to CASSLGAGEAFF.

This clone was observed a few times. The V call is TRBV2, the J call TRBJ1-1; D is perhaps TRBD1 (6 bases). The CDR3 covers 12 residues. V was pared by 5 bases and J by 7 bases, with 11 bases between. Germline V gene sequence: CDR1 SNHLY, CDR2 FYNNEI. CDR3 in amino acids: CASSTTGNEAFF. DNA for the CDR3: TGTGCCAGCAGTACCACAGGGAATGAAGCTTTCTTT.

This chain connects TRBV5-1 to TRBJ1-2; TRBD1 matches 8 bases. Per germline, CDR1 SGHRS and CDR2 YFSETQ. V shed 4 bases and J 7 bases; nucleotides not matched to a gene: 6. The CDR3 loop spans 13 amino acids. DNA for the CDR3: TGCGCCAGCAGCACAGGACAGGGAACTGGCTACACCTTC. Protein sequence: CASSTGQGTGYTF.

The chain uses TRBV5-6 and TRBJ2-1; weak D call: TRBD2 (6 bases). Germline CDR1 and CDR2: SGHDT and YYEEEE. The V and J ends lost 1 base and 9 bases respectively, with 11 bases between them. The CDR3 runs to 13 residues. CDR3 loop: CASSLYQGGEQFF. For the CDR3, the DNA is TGTGCCAGCAGCTTGTATCAGGGAGGTGAGCAGTTCTTC.

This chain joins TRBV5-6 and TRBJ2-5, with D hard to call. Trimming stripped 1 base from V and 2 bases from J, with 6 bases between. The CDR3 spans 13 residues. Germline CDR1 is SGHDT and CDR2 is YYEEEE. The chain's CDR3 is CASSLPGQETQYF. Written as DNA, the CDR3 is TGTGCCAGCAGCTTGCCAGGACAAGAGACCCAGTACTTC.

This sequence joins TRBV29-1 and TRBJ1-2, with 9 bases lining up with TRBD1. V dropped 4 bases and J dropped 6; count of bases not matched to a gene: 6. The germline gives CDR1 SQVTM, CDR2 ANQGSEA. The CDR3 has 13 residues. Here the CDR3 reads CSVGWDRDDGYTF. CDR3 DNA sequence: TGCAGCGTTGGGTGGGACAGGGATGATGGCTACACCTTC.

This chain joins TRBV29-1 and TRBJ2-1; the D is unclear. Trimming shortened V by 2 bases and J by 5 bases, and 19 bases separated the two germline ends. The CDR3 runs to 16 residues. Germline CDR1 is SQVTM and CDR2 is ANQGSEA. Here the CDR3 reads CSVEKSLLYTNNEQFF. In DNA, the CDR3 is TGCAGCGTTGAAAAGAGTCTTCTTTATACCAACAATGAGCAGTTCTTC.

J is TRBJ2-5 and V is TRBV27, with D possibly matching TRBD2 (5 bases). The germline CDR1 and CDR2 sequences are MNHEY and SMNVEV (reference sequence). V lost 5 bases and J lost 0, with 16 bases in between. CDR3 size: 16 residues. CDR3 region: CASSPDGLANQETQYF. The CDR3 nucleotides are TGTGCCAGCAGTCCAGACGGGCTAGCCAACCAAGAGACCCAGTACTTC.

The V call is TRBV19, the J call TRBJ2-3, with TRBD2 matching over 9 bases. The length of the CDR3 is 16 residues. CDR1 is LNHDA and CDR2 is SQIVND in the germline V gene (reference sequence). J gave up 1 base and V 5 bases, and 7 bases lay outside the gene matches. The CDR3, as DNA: TGTGCCAGTAGTCCGGGAGGCGGGAGGGGCACAGATACGCAGTATTTT. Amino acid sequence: CASSPGGGRGTDTQYF. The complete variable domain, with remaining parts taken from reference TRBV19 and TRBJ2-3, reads DGGITQSPKYLFRKEGQNVTLSCEQNLNHDAMYWYRQDPGQGLRLIYYSQIVNDFQKGDIAEGYSVSREKKESFPLTVTSAQKNPTAFYLCASSPGGGRGTDTQYFGPGTRLTVL.

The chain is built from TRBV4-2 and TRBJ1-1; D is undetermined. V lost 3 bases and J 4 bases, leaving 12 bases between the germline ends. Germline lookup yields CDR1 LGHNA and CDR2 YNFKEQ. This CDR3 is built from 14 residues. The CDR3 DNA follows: TGTGCCAGCAGCCAGGGAGATGATGGCACTGAAGCTTTCTTT. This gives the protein CASSQGDDGTEAFF.

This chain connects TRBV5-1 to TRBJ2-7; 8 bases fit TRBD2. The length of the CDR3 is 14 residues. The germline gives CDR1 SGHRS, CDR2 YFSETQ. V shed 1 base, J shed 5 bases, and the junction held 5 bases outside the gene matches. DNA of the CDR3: TGCGCCAGCAGCTTGTATAGCGGGATTAACGAGCAGTACTTC. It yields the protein CASSLYSGINEQYF.

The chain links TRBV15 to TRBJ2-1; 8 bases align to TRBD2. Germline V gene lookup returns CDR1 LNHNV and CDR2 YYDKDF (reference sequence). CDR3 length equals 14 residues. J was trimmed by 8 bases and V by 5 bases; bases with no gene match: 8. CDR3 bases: TGTGCCACCAGCGGGACTTACGGGAGGGATGAGCAGTTCTTC. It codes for CATSGTYGRDEQFF.

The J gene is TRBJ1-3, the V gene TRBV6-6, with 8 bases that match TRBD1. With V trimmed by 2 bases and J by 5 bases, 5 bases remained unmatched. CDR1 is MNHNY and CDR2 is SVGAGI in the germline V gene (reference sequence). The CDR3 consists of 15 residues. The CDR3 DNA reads TGTGCCAGCAGTTACCTTGGGACAGGCCGAAACACCATATATTTT. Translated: CASSYLGTGRNTIYF.

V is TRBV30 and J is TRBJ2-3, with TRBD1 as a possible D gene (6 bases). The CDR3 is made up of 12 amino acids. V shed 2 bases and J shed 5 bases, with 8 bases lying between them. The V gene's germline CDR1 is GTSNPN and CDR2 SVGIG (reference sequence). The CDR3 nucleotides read TGTGCCTGGAGTAAAGGGGGAGATACGCAGTATTTT. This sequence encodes CAWSKGGDTQYF. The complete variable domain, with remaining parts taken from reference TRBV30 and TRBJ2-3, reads SQTIHQWPATLVQPVGSPLSLECTVEGTSNPNLYWYRQAAGRGLQLLFYSVGIGQISSEVPQNLSASRPQDRQFILSSKKLLLSDSGFYLCAWSKGGDTQYFGPGTRLTVL.

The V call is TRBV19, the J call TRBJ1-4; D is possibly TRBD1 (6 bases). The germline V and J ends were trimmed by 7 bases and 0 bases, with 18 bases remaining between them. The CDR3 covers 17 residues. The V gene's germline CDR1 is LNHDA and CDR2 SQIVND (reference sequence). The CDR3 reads CASTTGHKYATNEKLFF. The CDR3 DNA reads TGTGCCAGTACCACGGGACACAAATATGCAACTAATGAAAAACTGTTTTTT.

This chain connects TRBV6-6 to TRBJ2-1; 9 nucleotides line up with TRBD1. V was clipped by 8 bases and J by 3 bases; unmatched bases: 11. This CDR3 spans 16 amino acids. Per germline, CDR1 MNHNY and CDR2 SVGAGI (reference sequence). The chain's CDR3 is CASAPWGGQGYNEQFF. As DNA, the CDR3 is TGTGCCAGCGCCCCCTGGGGGGGACAGGGCTACAATGAGCAGTTCTTC.

CDR3 sequence (DNA): TGTGCCAGCAGCTTAGACATGGCCAGCACCGGGGAGCTGTTTTTT. It is translated as CASSLDMASTGELFF. This chain uses TRBV7-2 with TRBJ2-2; D unclear. The germline gives CDR1 SGHTA, CDR2 FQGNSA. V dropped 1 base and J dropped 4 bases, with 10 bases sitting between them. There are 15 residues in the CDR3.

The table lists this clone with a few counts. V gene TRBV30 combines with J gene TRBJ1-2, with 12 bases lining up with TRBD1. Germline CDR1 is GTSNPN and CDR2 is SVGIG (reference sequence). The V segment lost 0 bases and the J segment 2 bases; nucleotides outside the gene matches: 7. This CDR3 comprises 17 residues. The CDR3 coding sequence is TGTGCCTGGAGTGTCCCGGGACAGGGGGCGGTAAACTATGGCTACACCTTC. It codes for CAWSVPGQGAVNYGYTF.

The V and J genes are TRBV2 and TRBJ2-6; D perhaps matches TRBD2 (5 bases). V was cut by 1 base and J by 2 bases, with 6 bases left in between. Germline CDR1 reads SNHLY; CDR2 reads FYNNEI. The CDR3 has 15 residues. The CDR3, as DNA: TGTGCCAGCAGTGAAGGAGGGACTGGGGCCAACGTCCTGACTTTC. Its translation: CASSEGGTGANVLTF.

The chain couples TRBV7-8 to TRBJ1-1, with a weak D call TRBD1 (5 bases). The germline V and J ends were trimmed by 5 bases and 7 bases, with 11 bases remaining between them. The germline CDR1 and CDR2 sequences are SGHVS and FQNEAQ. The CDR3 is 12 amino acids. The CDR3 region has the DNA TGTGCCAGCAGCCTTTCGGGGGGTGAAGCTTTCTTT. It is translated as CASSLSGGEAFF.

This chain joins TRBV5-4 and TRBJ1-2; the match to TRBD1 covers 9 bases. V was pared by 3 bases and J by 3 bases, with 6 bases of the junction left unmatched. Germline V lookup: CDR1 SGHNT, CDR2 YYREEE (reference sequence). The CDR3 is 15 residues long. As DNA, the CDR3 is TGTGCCAGCAGCTCACAACGGACAGGGGACTATGGCTACACCTTC. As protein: CASSSQRTGDYGYTF.

DNA for the CDR3: TGTGCCAGCAGCCAACAGGGGACCACTGAAGCTTTCTTT. Amino acids: CASSQQGTTEAFF. The chain links TRBV5-5 to TRBJ1-1; TRBD1 agrees at 7 bases. This CDR3 spans 13 amino acids. Germline V gene sequence: CDR1 SGHKS, CDR2 YYEKEE (reference sequence). The V and J ends lost 4 bases and 4 bases, in that order; junction bases with no gene match: 4.

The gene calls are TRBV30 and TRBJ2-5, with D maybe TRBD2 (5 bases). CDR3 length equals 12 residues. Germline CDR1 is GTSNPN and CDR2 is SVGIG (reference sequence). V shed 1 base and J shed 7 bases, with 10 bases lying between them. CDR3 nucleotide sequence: TGTGCCTGGAGTGGGGCGGGTTTGACCCAGTACTTC. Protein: CAWSGAGLTQYF.

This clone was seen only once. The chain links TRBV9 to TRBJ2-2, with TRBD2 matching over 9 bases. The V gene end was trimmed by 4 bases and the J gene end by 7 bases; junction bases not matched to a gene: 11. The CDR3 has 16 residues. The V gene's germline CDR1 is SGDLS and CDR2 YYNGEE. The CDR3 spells CASSPPSGVVNGELFF. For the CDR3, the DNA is TGTGCCAGCAGCCCGCCTAGCGGGGTGGTGAACGGGGAGCTGTTTTTT.

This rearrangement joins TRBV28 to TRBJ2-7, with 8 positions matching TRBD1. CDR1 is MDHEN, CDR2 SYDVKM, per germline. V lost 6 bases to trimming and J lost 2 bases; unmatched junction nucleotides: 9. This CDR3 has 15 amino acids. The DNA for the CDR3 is TGTGCCAGCAGCCTTCCCGGGACAGGAACCTACGAGCAGTACTTC. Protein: CASSLPGTGTYEQYF.

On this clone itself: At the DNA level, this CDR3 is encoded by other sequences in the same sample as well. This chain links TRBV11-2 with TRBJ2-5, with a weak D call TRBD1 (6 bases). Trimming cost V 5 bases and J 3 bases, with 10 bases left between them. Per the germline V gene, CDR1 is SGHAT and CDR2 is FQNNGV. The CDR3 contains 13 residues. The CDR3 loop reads CASSPRTEETQYF. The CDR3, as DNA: TGTGCCAGCAGCCCGCGGACAGAAGAGACCCAGTACTTC.

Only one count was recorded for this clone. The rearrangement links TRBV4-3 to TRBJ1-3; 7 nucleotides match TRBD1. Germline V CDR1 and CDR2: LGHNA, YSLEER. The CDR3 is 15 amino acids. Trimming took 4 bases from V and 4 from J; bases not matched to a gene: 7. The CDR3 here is CASSRSTGEGNTIYF. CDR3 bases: TGCGCCAGCAGCCGTTCCACAGGGGAAGGAAACACCATATATTTT.

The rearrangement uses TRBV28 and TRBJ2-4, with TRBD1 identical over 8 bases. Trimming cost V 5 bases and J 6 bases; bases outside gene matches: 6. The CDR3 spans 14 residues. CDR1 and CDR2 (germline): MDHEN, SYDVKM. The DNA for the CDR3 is TGTGCCAGCAGTCTGCAGGGGGCCTCAAACATTCAGTACTTC. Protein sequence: CASSLQGASNIQYF.

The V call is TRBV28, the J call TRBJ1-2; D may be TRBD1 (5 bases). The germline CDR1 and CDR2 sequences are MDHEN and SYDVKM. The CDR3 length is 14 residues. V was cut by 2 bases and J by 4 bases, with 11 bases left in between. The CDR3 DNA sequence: TGTGCCAGCAGTTTAGGGGCGGGAGCCTATGGCTACACCTTC. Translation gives CASSLGAGAYGYTF.

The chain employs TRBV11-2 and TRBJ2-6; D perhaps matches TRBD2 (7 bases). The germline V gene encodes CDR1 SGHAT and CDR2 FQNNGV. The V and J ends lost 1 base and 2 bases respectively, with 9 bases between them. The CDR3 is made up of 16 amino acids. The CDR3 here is CASSLGGGAGANVLTF. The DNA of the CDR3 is TGTGCCAGCAGCTTAGGAGGGGGGGCTGGGGCCAACGTCCTGACTTTC.